Below, 30 T cell receptor beta chains from the same sample are listed, as sequenced in a study of OX40 agonist ivuxolimab in advanced cancers. Sequenced by immunoSEQ multiplex PCR; TCRdb stores in-frame clones only, minus some. The profile covers about 83,000 clones, with approximately 88% appearing a single time and under 7.5% taken by the ten largest. The sample in question was CD4+ or CD8+ T cells sorted from blood, obtained in a trial of the OX40 agonist ivuxolimab. These receptors were taken from an adult with an advanced solid tumor such as melanoma, head and neck, liver or kidney cancer.

The chain couples TRBV4-3 to TRBJ2-7; no definite D call. The V and J ends lost 1 base and 2 bases respectively, with 12 bases between them. Per germline, CDR1 LGHNA and CDR2 YSLEER. The CDR3 spans 15 residues. CDR3 sequence reads: CASSQAPSIAYEQYF. The CDR3 region has the DNA TGCGCCAGCAGCCAAGCGCCTTCTATTGCCTACGAGCAGTACTTC.

This chain connects TRBV5-1 to TRBJ2-7, with TRBD2 identical over 7 bases. The V segment lost 4 bases and the J segment 5 bases; nucleotides outside the gene matches: 9. This CDR3 comprises 14 residues. Germline V lookup: CDR1 SGHRS, CDR2 YFSETQ. Written as DNA, the CDR3 is TGCGCCAGCAGCCGGACTAGTCTGCTCGACGAGCAGTACTTC. Translated, it gives CASSRTSLLDEQYF. Looking up the rest from reference TRBV5-1 and TRBJ2-7 gives the full variable domain: KAGVTQTPRYLIKTRGQQVTLSCSPISGHRSVSWYQQTPGQGLQFLFEYFSETQRNKGNFPGRFSGRQFSNSRSEMNVSTLELGDSALYLCASSRTSLLDEQYFGPGTRLTVT.

The chain links TRBV7-3 to TRBJ2-1; 9 nucleotides line up with TRBD1. The V gene end was trimmed by 3 bases and the J gene end by 8 bases; junction bases not matched to a gene: 14. Germline-derived CDR1 and CDR2 are SGHTA and FQGTGA. This CDR3 region has 17 residues. Here the CDR3 DNA reads TGTGCCAGCAGCTTCCATCTAAGGGACAGGGTTGAAGATGAGCAGTTCTTC. Protein product: CASSFHLRDRVEDEQFF.

This CDR3 reads CASSARSGNTIYF. The DNA for the CDR3 is TGTGCCAGTAGTGCCCGCTCTGGAAACACCATATATTTT. This chain connects TRBV19 to TRBJ1-3; D gene ambiguous. CDR1 and CDR2 from the germline V gene are LNHDA and SQIVND (reference sequence). The CDR3 has 13 amino acids. V lost 5 bases and J lost 0, with 5 bases in between.

The J gene is TRBJ2-7, the V gene TRBV18; TRBD1 might be the D (6 bases). The CDR3 covers 15 residues. Between the trimmed V and J ends, which lost 1 base and 5 bases, there was a span of 15 bases. Germline lookup yields CDR1 KGHSH and CDR2 LQKENI. CDR3 nucleotide sequence: TGTGCCAGCTCACCACATAACAGGGCGGGCAACGAGCAGTACTTC. It codes for CASSPHNRAGNEQYF.

This clone was observed a single time. The chain has TRBV27 and TRBJ2-2, with a tentative D call TRBD2 (6 bases). This CDR3 comprises 14 residues. Germline assignment: CDR1 MNHEY and CDR2 SMNVEV (reference sequence). V lost 4 bases and J 3 bases, leaving 9 bases between the germline ends. The CDR3 here is CASSYSGDTGELFF. As DNA, the CDR3 is TGTGCCAGCAGTTACTCGGGGGACACCGGGGAGCTGTTTTTT.

This clone has only one observation. The chain joins TRBV5-1 to TRBJ1-6; TRBD1 agrees at 7 bases. Germline CDR1 SGHRS, CDR2 YFSETQ. V trimming: 5 bases; J trimming: 10 bases; junction bases outside the gene matches: 9. The CDR3 consists of 14 residues. In nucleotides, the CDR3 is TGCGCCAGCAGGGCTGACAGGGATAGGTCACCCCTCCACTTT. It encodes CASRADRDRSPLHF.

As regards this clone: The junction does not match germline at one end; this may be a read error. Other DNA sequences in this sample translate to the same CDR3. CDR3 in amino acids: CASRLTENTEAFF. Written as DNA, the CDR3 is TGTGCCAGCAGACTGACAGAGAACACCGAAGCTTTCTTT. This chain joins TRBV7-9 and TRBJ1-1; TRBD1 might be the D (5 bases). This CDR3 has 13 residues. CDR1 is SEHNR and CDR2 is FQNEAQ in the germline V gene (reference sequence).

The chain recombines TRBV5-4 with TRBJ2-7; tentatively, D is TRBD1 (5 bases). V lost 2 bases and J 5 bases, leaving 17 bases between the germline ends. The CDR3 runs to 15 residues. Germline CDR1 and CDR2: SGHNT and YYREEE (reference sequence). CDR3: CASSLGSTGSHEQYF. The CDR3 DNA reads TGTGCCAGCAGCTTAGGATCTACAGGAAGCCACGAGCAGTACTTC.

The CDR3 nucleotides are TGTGCCAGCAGATCCCAGGGGAGTGTGGGACCCCTCCACTTT. Translating gives CASRSQGSVGPLHF. The rearrangement joins TRBV7-9 to TRBJ1-6, with TRBD1 as a possible D gene (6 bases). V was shortened by 6 bases and J by 12 bases, with 18 bases between the two germline ends. CDR3 length: 14 amino acids. CDR1 and CDR2 (germline): SEHNR, FQNEAQ (reference sequence).

The chain carries TRBV10-2 and TRBJ1-1, with 7 positions matching TRBD1. CDR1 and CDR2 (germline): WSHSY, SAAADI. The V gene end was trimmed by 0 bases and the J gene end by 8 bases; junction bases not matched to a gene: 6. The CDR3 has 14 residues. CDR3 amino acids: CASSESRGQTEAFF. The CDR3 DNA reads TGCGCCAGCAGTGAGTCCCGGGGACAGACAGAAGCTTTCTTT.

V usage is TRBV29-1 and J usage is TRBJ2-3; D is unresolved. V lost 6 bases and J 6 bases, leaving 10 bases between the germline ends. CDR3 length: 11 residues. Germline CDR1 reads SQVTM; CDR2 reads ANQGSEA. CDR3 nucleotides: TGCAGCGTAAAATTGACGGATACGCAGTATTTT. This codes for CSVKLTDTQYF.

This rearrangement joins TRBV27 to TRBJ2-2, with TRBD1 identical over 8 bases. Germline lookup yields CDR1 MNHEY and CDR2 SMNVEV (reference sequence). This CDR3 has 16 residues. V shed 7 bases and J 7 bases; nucleotides not matched to a gene: 14. The CDR3 reads CASIPRDRLSYGELFF. As DNA, the CDR3 is TGTGCCAGCATCCCCAGGGACAGGTTAAGTTACGGGGAGCTGTTTTTT.

The chain employs TRBV18 and TRBJ2-7; the match to TRBD1 covers 9 bases. CDR3 length equals 17 residues. V gave up 1 base and J gave up 7 bases; unmatched junction bases: 14. CDR1 is KGHSH and CDR2 is LQKENI in the germline V gene. DNA for the CDR3: TGTGCCAGCTCACCACGGGGGACCGGGACAGGGTCGAAAGAGCAGTACTTC. This encodes CASSPRGTGTGSKEQYF.

V usage is TRBV30 and J usage is TRBJ2-3, with no clear D. Trimming took off 0 bases at V and 8 bases at J, with 9 bases between the two ends. The CDR3 has 12 amino acids. CDR1 is GTSNPN, CDR2 SVGIG, per germline (reference sequence). The DNA of the CDR3 is TGTGCCTGGAGTGTACAAGGTTTTACGCAGTATTTT. It encodes CAWSVQGFTQYF.

The genes are TRBV10-2 and TRBJ2-5, with D possibly being TRBD2 (7 bases). Trimming removed 2 bases at V and 4 bases at J, with 11 bases between. The CDR3 sequence is 14 residues long. The germline CDR1 and CDR2 sequences are WSHSY and SAAADI. The CDR3 DNA follows: TGCGCCAGCAGTGAGCGGGGGGCAGGAGAGACCCAGTACTTC. Residues: CASSERGAGETQYF.

This sequence joins TRBV30 and TRBJ2-7; D is ambiguous. V lost 1 base and J lost 4, with 8 bases in between. Germline values: CDR1 GTSNPN, CDR2 SVGIG (reference sequence). The length of the CDR3 is 12 residues. CDR3 sequence: CAWSESRYEQYF. In nucleotides, the CDR3 is TGTGCCTGGAGTGAAAGCAGGTACGAGCAGTACTTC.

The chain has TRBV18 and TRBJ2-2; tentative D call: TRBD2 (7 bases). V gave up 6 bases and J gave up 5 bases, with 19 bases separating them. CDR1 is KGHSH and CDR2 is LQKENI in the germline V gene. The CDR3 extends over 16 amino acids. The CDR3 coding sequence is TGTGCCAGCTCCCAAACGGGGGGACACCTGACCGGGGAGCTGTTTTTT. Amino acids: CASSQTGGHLTGELFF.

This chain links TRBV30 with TRBJ2-7; TRBD2 is a possible D gene (6 bases). The CDR3 is 14 residues long. Between the trimmed V and J ends, which lost 0 bases and 6 bases, there was a span of 15 bases. Germline lookup yields CDR1 GTSNPN and CDR2 SVGIG (reference sequence). This CDR3 reads CAWSVLAREVEQYF. The DNA of the CDR3 is TGTGCCTGGAGTGTCCTAGCGCGTGAGGTCGAGCAGTACTTC.

Only a few counts were recorded for this clone. J is TRBJ1-2 and V is TRBV6-5; D uncertain. Trimming removed 6 bases at V and 4 bases at J, with 15 bases between. The V gene's germline CDR1 is MNHEY and CDR2 SVGAGI. This CDR3 is 14 amino acids long. This CDR3 is CASSRSGLFYGYTF. The CDR3 DNA is TGTGCCAGCAGCCGAAGCGGACTGTTCTATGGCTACACCTTC.

The V gene is TRBV19, the J gene TRBJ2-5; D remains ambiguous. Germline V CDR1 and CDR2: LNHDA, SQIVND (reference sequence). This CDR3 region has 15 residues. V was clipped by 6 bases and J by 4 bases, with 18 bases between them. CDR3 loop: CASRAILGAGETQYF. CDR3 DNA: TGTGCCAGTAGGGCCATCTTAGGAGCCGGAGAGACCCAGTACTTC.

V and J are TRBV7-9 and TRBJ1-1; maybe TRBD1 (5 bases). This CDR3 spans 14 amino acids. Trimming pared 7 bases from V and 7 bases from J, leaving 19 bases between. Germline CDR1 is SEHNR and CDR2 is FQNEAQ (reference sequence). CDR3 DNA sequence: TGTGCCAGCATCGCAGATACCGGGACGGTTGAAGCTTTCTTT. This sequence encodes CASIADTGTVEAFF.

The rearrangement joins TRBV30 to TRBJ1-1; D call uncertain. This CDR3 is 13 amino acids long. The V end lost 7 bases, the J end lost 0 bases, and 12 bases lay between the germline ends. The germline V gene encodes CDR1 GTSNPN and CDR2 SVGIG (reference sequence). This chain's CDR3 is CAYIRHLNTEAFF. The CDR3 region has the DNA TGTGCCTATATTCGACACCTGAACACTGAAGCTTTCTTT.

The chain is built from TRBV6-5 and TRBJ1-1, with D unresolved. The CDR3 loop spans 14 amino acids. V lost 6 bases to trimming and J lost 2 bases, with 13 bases between them. The germline V gene has CDR1 MNHEY and CDR2 SVGAGI. The CDR3 here is CASSLAQVNTEAFF. The CDR3 DNA follows: TGTGCCAGCAGCTTGGCACAAGTCAACACTGAAGCTTTCTTT.

This chain joins TRBV9 and TRBJ2-7, with D uncertain. Germline V gene sequence: CDR1 SGDLS, CDR2 YYNGEE. Deletions cut 4 bases from V and 1 base from J, with 15 bases between. The CDR3 runs to 15 residues. The CDR3 sequence: CASSSTGSFSYEQYF. The DNA for the CDR3 is TGTGCCAGCAGCTCTACCGGGTCCTTTTCCTACGAGCAGTACTTC.

The rearrangement links TRBV2 to TRBJ2-1; D gene unclear. The CDR3 extends over 11 amino acids. CDR1 SNHLY and CDR2 FYNNEI come from the germline V gene. V was cut by 8 bases and J by 8 bases, with 10 bases left in between. The CDR3 protein is CASRRDYEQFF. The CDR3 bases are TGTGCCAGCCGAAGAGATTATGAGCAGTTCTTC.

The chain couples TRBV4-1 to TRBJ1-1, with D possibly matching TRBD1 (5 bases). CDR3 length: 15 amino acids. Germline values: CDR1 MGHRA, CDR2 YSYEKL. Trimming cost V 6 bases and J 7 bases, with 21 bases left between them. This chain's CDR3 is CASRRGEGLGGEAFF. CDR3 bases: TGCGCCAGCAGACGAGGTGAGGGGCTGGGGGGTGAAGCTTTCTTT.

The chain joins TRBV5-1 to TRBJ2-2; 7 positions match TRBD1. In germline, CDR1 is SGHRS, CDR2 YFSETQ. The V gene end was trimmed by 4 bases and the J gene end by 3 bases; junction bases not matched to a gene: 9. The CDR3 is 16 residues long. The CDR3 sequence is CASSPQGVAYTGELFF. CDR3 nucleotides: TGCGCCAGCAGCCCGCAGGGGGTTGCGTACACCGGGGAGCTGTTTTTT.

In its sample, this clone was seen a few times. This sequence joins TRBV18 and TRBJ1-6; 8 bases align to TRBD1. The CDR3 is 15 residues long. Germline V CDR1 and CDR2: KGHSH, LQKENI. V was pared by 1 base and J by 10 bases, with 6 bases of the junction left unmatched. As DNA, the CDR3 is TGTGCCAGCTCACCACAGCAGGGGGCGGAATCACCCCTCCACTTT. Its protein product is CASSPQQGAESPLHF.

V gene TRBV19 combines with J gene TRBJ2-2; TRBD1 agrees at 8 bases. This CDR3 spans 16 amino acids. The junction had 8 bases not matched to a gene; V was cut back by 2 bases and J by 6 bases. The V gene's germline CDR1 is LNHDA and CDR2 SQIVND (reference sequence). Here the CDR3 DNA reads TGTGCCAGTAGTATACAGGGGGCGCCGAGACCCGGGGAGCTGTTTTTT. Translation gives CASSIQGAPRPGELFF.